A selection of T cell receptor beta chains follows, all from one sample in a study of T cells in Graves' hyperthyroidism and ophthalmopathy. TCRdb reanalysed the multiplex PCR reads using MiXCR and keeps one entry per CDR3 protein. The sample has around 56,000 distinct CDR3 sequences; less than 50% are singletons. Sequenced material: blood. All receptors come from a woman in her 30s with Graves' ophthalmopathy. Each CDR3 is given with its conserved first and last residue.

J gene | V gene | CDR3 protein
TRBJ2-7 | TRBV7-9 | CASSPGGGPAYEQYF
TRBJ1-5 | TRBV2 | CASSRTVYSNQHF
TRBJ2-3 | TRBV12-5 | CASGLLGADTQYF
TRBJ2-7 | TRBV19 | CASSMSREFPYEQYF
TRBJ2-7 | TRBV12-3/TRBV12-4 | CASRTSGPGEQYF
TRBJ1-1 | TRBV29-1 | CSVDAGLNTEAFF
TRBJ2-5 | TRBV27 | CASSPSRYQETQYF
TRBJ2-7 | TRBV7-6 | CASSPLTSGYYEQYF
TRBJ1-2 | TRBV20-1 | CSAPGQGDYGYTF
TRBJ2-1 | TRBV7-8 | CASSLAGSGTYNEQFF
TRBJ1-2 | TRBV2 | CASSISRAGVTGGYTF
TRBJ2-5 | TRBV12-3/TRBV12-4 | CASSRGTQYF
TRBJ2-7 | TRBV7-2 | CASSLARLAGEGYEQYF
TRBJ1-2 | TRBV28 | CASTGRGLGYTF
TRBJ1-1 | TRBV6-6 | CASSPRQGANEAFF
TRBJ1-6 | TRBV20-1 | CSARPVGLTESHSPLHF
TRBJ2-1 | TRBV7-9 | CASRRGSSYNEQFF
TRBJ2-5 | TRBV20-1 | CSARDGALGTQYF
TRBJ2-3 | TRBV5-5 | CASSLAVRPDTQYF
TRBJ1-1 | TRBV11-2 | CASSTQRVTAEAFF
TRBJ2-3 | TRBV5-5 | CASSFQGARTDTQYF
TRBJ2-6 | TRBV7-9 | CASSDRGGPGANVLTF
TRBJ1-1 | TRBV20-1 | CSAGGGTEAFF
TRBJ1-4 | TRBV19 | CASSDRGRANEKLFF
TRBJ2-1 | TRBV3-1 | CASSQEPGIRNEQFF
TRBJ2-7 | TRBV30 | CAWSERGREIHEQYF
TRBJ2-6 | TRBV7-2 | CASSLGIYGANVLTF
TRBJ2-3 | TRBV28 | CASSLSDGTDTQYF
TRBJ1-5 | TRBV20-1 | CSASSLDPNQPQHF
TRBJ2-5 | TRBV10-2 | CASSGGTARETQYF
TRBJ1-4 | TRBV5-1 | CASSSQGVSEKLFF
TRBJ2-5 | TRBV5-4 | CASSRISGRGGEAQYF
TRBJ2-2 | TRBV20-1 | CSARAWFGGSVGELFF
TRBJ2-7 | TRBV7-9 | CASRLGVVTSSAYEQYF
TRBJ2-7 | TRBV28 | CASSLSRSRYEQYF
TRBJ2-7 | TRBV2 | CASSQTYEQYF
TRBJ1-5 | TRBV6-5 | CASRRQNQPQHF
TRBJ1-4 | TRBV7-2 | CASSFDKGGEKLFF
TRBJ1-6 | TRBV28 | CASRQGQAKPLHF
TRBJ2-7 | TRBV7-9 | CASSYLRAGGLRSSYEQYF
TRBJ1-5 | TRBV19 | CASSSQGTNQPQHF